The entry below gives a single TCR beta chain sequence along with its context. V was trimmed by 7 bases and J by 1 base, leaving 13 bases between them. The CDR3 extends over 14 amino acids. CDR1 SGHVS and CDR2 FQNEAQ come from the germline V gene. Data came from immunoSEQ multiplex PCR; TCRdb stores just in-frame clones and leaves some out. The sample lists fewer than 110,000 clones, roughly 80% seen once, with about 12% in the top ten. The sample is drawn from a study of glioma-infiltrating T cells after dendritic cell vaccination. The sequences come from blood, collected before dendritic cell vaccination. The J gene is TRBJ1-1, the V gene TRBV7-8, with a weak D call TRBD1 (5 bases). The sequence was obtained from a human donor with glioblastoma. The chain's CDR3 is CASIAGGWNTEAFF. In DNA, the CDR3 is TGTGCCAGCATCGCGGGGGGGTGGAACACTGAAGCTTTCTTT.